This T cell receptor (beta chain) emerged from a study of graft-versus-host responses after intestinal transplantation. At the level of the study: Among the recipients, transplants were multivisceral, liver-intestinal, or isolated intestinal. Tacrolimus plus steroids were given to all recipients for roughly three years, preceded by anti-thymocyte globulin induction.

Comment on this clone: Its antigen is unidentified.

Germline values: CDR1 SEHNR, CDR2 FQNEAQ (reference sequence). The ends lost 5 bases at V and 5 bases at J; junction bases unmatched: 8. The length of the CDR3 is 14 residues. TCRdb keeps only in-frame clones here, not all; method: immunoSEQ multiplex PCR. The sample lists roughly 110,000 clones; about 92% were seen once. Broader study findings: Among recipient marrow samples, GvH clones were found; some appeared first in ileum or blood. Elevated graft-versus-host to host-versus-graft clonal ratios in allografts were recorded for patients with graft-donor T cell macrochimerism.

The material sequenced was unstimulated CD8+ T cells sorted from spleen or lymph node cells, taken before transplant. This chain connects TRBV7-9 to TRBJ2-5; 7 bases line up with TRBD2. The TCR sequence derives from a human donor who was the organ donor for an intestinal transplant. The CDR3 bases are TGTGCCAGCAGCCGGGACTATAAAAGGGAGACCCAGTACTTC. Translated: CASSRDYKRETQYF.